Following are 2 T cell receptor beta chains from one sample sequenced in a study of blood T cell repertoires in COVID-19. TCRdb keeps only in-frame clones here, not all; method: immunoSEQ multiplex PCR. In the table there are some 390,000 clones, more than 75% of which are singletons. The sequencing input was peripheral blood. Receptors originate from an older woman with COVID-19, enrolled during active disease.

This chain uses TRBV6-6 with TRBJ1-1; possible D gene TRBD1, 6 bases. The CDR3 has 13 amino acids. V lost 2 bases to trimming and J lost 4 bases, with 8 bases between them. Germline assignment: CDR1 MNHNY and CDR2 SVGAGI (reference sequence). CDR3 sequence reads: CASSYIRGTEAFF. The CDR3 DNA is TGTGCCAGCAGTTACATCAGGGGCACTGAAGCTTTCTTT.

The chain links TRBV7-2 to TRBJ2-7; no clear D gene. CDR1 is SGHTA, CDR2 FQGNSA, per germline. The CDR3 has 13 amino acids. Trimming removed 4 bases from V and 3 bases from J, with 10 bases in between. The CDR3 loop is CASSSPTGYEQYF. DNA of the CDR3: TGTGCCAGCAGCTCTCCCACGGGCTACGAGCAGTACTTC.